The 19 T cell receptor beta chains listed next were all sequenced from one sample in a study of T cell responses to AZD1222 COVID-19 vaccine. The repertoire was sequenced with immunoSEQ multiplex PCR; TCRdb's copy has only in-frame clones and lacks some. The sample yields under 130,000 clones, 90% to 95% seen once. Specimen: peripheral blood, collected on day 0 of AZD1222 vaccination. The receptor source for this set is an adult in good health.

The chain carries TRBV30 and TRBJ2-6; no firm D call. The CDR3 spans 15 residues. V was clipped by 0 bases and J by 0 bases, with 6 bases between them. Germline V gene sequence: CDR1 GTSNPN, CDR2 SVGIG (reference sequence). The CDR3 coding sequence is TGTGCCTGGAGTGTGGGGTCCTCTGGGGCCAACGTCCTGACTTTC. Protein: CAWSVGSSGANVLTF. The complete variable domain, with remaining parts taken from reference TRBV30 and TRBJ2-6, reads SQTIHQWPATLVQPVGSPLSLECTVEGTSNPNLYWYRQAAGRGLQLLFYSVGIGQISSEVPQNLSASRPQDRQFILSSKKLLLSDSGFYLCAWSVGSSGANVLTFGAGSRLTVL.

V and J are TRBV28 and TRBJ1-4; weak D call: TRBD1 (5 bases). Trimming pared 6 bases from V and 8 bases from J, leaving 10 bases between. CDR3 length: 12 amino acids. CDR1 MDHEN and CDR2 SYDVKM come from the germline V gene. DNA for the CDR3: TGTGCCAGCAGCCGGGACGTGGAAAAACTGTTTTTT. Translated: CASSRDVEKLFF.

The chain joins TRBV9 to TRBJ1-3; D is unclear. The CDR3 sequence is 15 residues long. In germline, CDR1 is SGDLS, CDR2 YYNGEE. Trimming cost V 0 bases and J 0 bases, with 7 bases left between them. CDR3 nucleotide sequence: TGTGCCAGCAGCGTAGACTGGAGCTCTGGAAACACCATATATTTT. Amino acids: CASSVDWSSGNTIYF.

The rearrangement uses TRBV6-5 and TRBJ1-2; no reliable D call. Trimming shortened V by 6 bases and J by 4 bases, and 15 bases separated the two germline ends. This CDR3 comprises 14 residues. Germline assignment: CDR1 MNHEY and CDR2 SVGAGI. The DNA of the CDR3 is TGTGCCAGCAGATTAGAGTCGGGAAGCTATGGCTACACCTTC. Translation gives CASRLESGSYGYTF.

The rearrangement uses TRBV7-2 and TRBJ1-1, with unresolved D. CDR3 length: 13 amino acids. V lost 1 base and J lost 11, with 14 bases in between. Germline V gives CDR1 SGHTA, CDR2 FQGNSA. CDR3 in DNA: TGTGCCAGCAGCTTAGGGCCCGGAAATGGTGCTTTCTTT. Translation gives CASSLGPGNGAFF.

This clone was counted a single time. This chain links TRBV29-1 with TRBJ1-2, with D uncertain. The V end lost 8 bases, the J end lost 2 bases, and 9 bases lay between the germline ends. The CDR3 covers 11 residues. CDR1 SQVTM and CDR2 ANQGSEA come from the germline V gene. CDR3 loop: CSITVNYGYTF. As DNA, the CDR3 is TGCAGCATAACAGTAAACTATGGCTACACCTTC.

This chain links TRBV5-1 with TRBJ1-5; no reliable D call. The CDR3 consists of 14 residues. The ends were cut back, 4 bases at V and 4 bases at J, with 12 bases in the middle. CDR1 is SGHRS and CDR2 is YFSETQ in the germline V gene. CDR3 loop: CASSLGRPNQPQHF. Written as DNA, the CDR3 is TGCGCCAGCAGCCTGGGTCGACCGAATCAGCCCCAGCATTTT.

The chain employs TRBV4-1 and TRBJ1-3; D gene uncertain. This CDR3 region has 17 residues. The germline gives CDR1 MGHRA, CDR2 YSYEKL. V was shortened by 4 bases and J by 3 bases, with 19 bases between the two germline ends. CDR3 amino acids: CASSPGQALMIGNTIYF. CDR3 bases: TGCGCCAGCAGCCCCGGCCAGGCACTGATGATTGGAAACACCATATATTTT.

J is TRBJ2-1 and V is TRBV6-4; D uncertain. The length of the CDR3 is 16 residues. The ends were cut back, 0 bases at V and 0 bases at J, with 9 bases in the middle. CDR1 and CDR2 (germline): MRHNA, SNTAGT. This chain's CDR3 is CASSDSSESSYNEQFF. CDR3 sequence (DNA): TGTGCCAGCAGTGACTCATCCGAGAGCTCCTACAATGAGCAGTTCTTC.

V is TRBV29-1 and J is TRBJ1-5, with a possible D match to TRBD1 (5 bases). CDR3 length equals 16 residues. Germline V CDR1 and CDR2: SQVTM, ANQGSEA. V lost 5 bases to trimming and J lost 5 bases, with 22 bases between them. The CDR3 DNA reads as TGCAGCGTTCGCCCTCAGGGTCCGGGTCGCGATCAGCCCCAGCATTTT. Protein product: CSVRPQGPGRDQPQHF.

This chain links TRBV5-5 with TRBJ2-7, with a possible D match to TRBD1 (6 bases). Germline V CDR1 and CDR2: SGHKS, YYEKEE (reference sequence). This CDR3 is built from 13 residues. The germline V and J ends were trimmed by 4 bases and 2 bases, with 10 bases remaining between them. CDR3 nucleotides: TGTGCCAGCAGCCGGGCAGGGGCCTACGAGCAGTACTTC. It specifies CASSRAGAYEQYF.

The chain links TRBV6-5 to TRBJ1-1; D is possibly TRBD1 (5 bases). The germline gives CDR1 MNHEY, CDR2 SVGAGI. V was clipped by 3 bases and J by 0 bases, with 11 bases between them. This CDR3 spans 15 amino acids. In nucleotides, the CDR3 is TGTGCCAGCAGTTATGTGGCAGGGTTGAACACTGAAGCTTTCTTT. Translated: CASSYVAGLNTEAFF.

This chain connects TRBV4-3 to TRBJ1-5; tentative D call: TRBD1 (5 bases). The CDR3 is 14 residues long. Trimming stripped 0 bases from V and 2 bases from J, with 5 bases between. Looked up from germline, CDR1 is LGHNA and CDR2 is YSLEER. The CDR3 is CASSQDRGNQPQHF. The CDR3 nucleotides are TGCGCCAGCAGCCAAGACAGGGGCAATCAGCCCCAGCATTTT.

This clone occurred once. J is TRBJ1-2 and V is TRBV2, with 7 bases lining up with TRBD1. CDR3 length equals 16 residues. J lost 4 bases, V lost 4 bases, and 12 bases had no gene match. CDR1 SNHLY and CDR2 FYNNEI come from the germline V gene. Here the CDR3 reads CASSGKGAVEFYGYTF. CDR3 bases: TGTGCCAGCAGTGGGAAGGGGGCGGTAGAATTCTATGGCTACACCTTC.

In DNA form, the CDR3 reads TGTGCCAGCAGCGTAGCGGGGGGGCGTTACACAGATACGCAGTATTTT. Translating it yields CASSVAGGRYTDTQYF. J is TRBJ2-3 and V is TRBV9; 8 bases line up with TRBD2. The CDR3 runs 16 residues. Germline trimming cut 0 bases from V and 2 bases from J; bases unmatched to any gene: 5. Germline assignment: CDR1 SGDLS and CDR2 YYNGEE.

This chain uses TRBV19 with TRBJ1-5; D call uncertain. The CDR3 runs 14 residues. The germline gives CDR1 LNHDA, CDR2 SQIVND (reference sequence). V lost 3 bases, J lost 0 bases, and 6 bases lay in between. The CDR3 reads CASSIVGSNQPQHF. The CDR3 DNA follows: TGTGCCAGTAGTATCGTAGGTAGCAATCAGCCCCAGCATTTT.

Here the CDR3 DNA reads TGTGCCAGTAGTATTCTTGGAGATCAGCCCCAGCATTTT. Translation gives CASSILGDQPQHF. The V call is TRBV19, the J call TRBJ1-5; D gene ambiguous. V lost 3 bases to trimming and J lost 5 bases, with 8 bases between them. This CDR3 has 13 residues. CDR1 LNHDA and CDR2 SQIVND come from the germline V gene (reference sequence). The variable domain in full, completed from reference TRBV19 and TRBJ1-5, reads DGGITQSPKYLFRKEGQNVTLSCEQNLNHDAMYWYRQDPGQGLRLIYYSQIVNDFQKGDIAEGYSVSREKKESFPLTVTSAQKNPTAFYLCASSILGDQPQHFGDGTRLSIL.

This chain links TRBV6-5 with TRBJ2-3; no firm D call. Germline values: CDR1 MNHEY, CDR2 SVGAGI. V was pared by 6 bases and J by 5 bases, with 6 bases between. The CDR3 length is 11 residues. CDR3 DNA sequence: TGTGCCAGCAGGTTAGAAGATACGCAGTATTTT. Translated, it gives CASRLEDTQYF.

V is TRBV27 and J is TRBJ2-2; 10 positions agree with TRBD2. Germline assignment: CDR1 MNHEY and CDR2 SMNVEV (reference sequence). The CDR3 has 18 amino acids. The V gene end was trimmed by 4 bases and the J gene end by 3 bases; junction bases not matched to a gene: 11. In DNA, the CDR3 is TGTGCCAGCAGTTCCCCCCGGGATAGCGGGAGGTACACCGGGGAGCTGTTTTTT. It is translated as CASSSPRDSGRYTGELFF.